The T cell receptor beta chain under discussion was sequenced for a study of response to subunit inactivated influenza vaccine. Broader study findings: That few new T cells are recruited by each seasonal influenza vaccination was the authors' suggestion.

The CDR3 has 16 residues. Germline lookup yields CDR1 SGHDT and CDR2 YYEEEE. V trimming: 4 bases; J trimming: 0 bases; junction bases outside the gene matches: 8. MiXCR, run by TCRdb on the RT-PCR reads, gives a single entry per CDR3 protein. Of a few hundred thousand distinct CDR3 sequences listed, 14% are singletons. As concerns this clonotype: Its antigen remains unidentified.

Sequenced here: PBMCs from blood, sampled 12 days after vaccination. This chain connects TRBV5-6 to TRBJ2-3; TRBD1 agrees at 7 bases. The TCR originated in a man aged 45-60 years who received an inactivated influenza vaccine. CDR3 sequence reads: CASSHRRGRSTDTQYF. CDR3 nucleotide sequence: TGTGCCAGCAGCCATCGTAGGGGGCGAAGCACAGATACGCAGTATTTT.